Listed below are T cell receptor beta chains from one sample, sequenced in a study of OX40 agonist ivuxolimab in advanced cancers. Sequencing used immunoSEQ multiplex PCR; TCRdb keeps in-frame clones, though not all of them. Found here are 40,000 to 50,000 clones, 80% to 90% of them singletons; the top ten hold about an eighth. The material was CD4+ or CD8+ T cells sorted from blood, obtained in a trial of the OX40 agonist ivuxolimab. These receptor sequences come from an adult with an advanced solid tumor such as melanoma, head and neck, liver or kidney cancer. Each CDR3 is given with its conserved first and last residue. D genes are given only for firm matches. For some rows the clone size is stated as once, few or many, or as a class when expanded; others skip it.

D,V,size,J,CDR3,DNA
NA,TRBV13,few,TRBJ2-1,CASSPEVGEQFF,TGTGCCAGCAGCCCCGAAGTAGGTGAGCAGTTCTTC
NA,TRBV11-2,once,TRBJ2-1,CASSSNRVGDEQFF,TGTGCCAGCAGCTCTAACAGGGTAGGAGATGAGCAGTTCTTC
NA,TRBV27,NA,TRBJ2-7,CASGRVADEQYF,TGTGCCAGTGGTCGGGTTGCCGACGAGCAGTACTTC
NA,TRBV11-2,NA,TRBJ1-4,CASSLSLSTNEKLFF,TGTGCCAGCAGCCTCAGCCTTTCAACTAATGAAAAACTGTTTTTT
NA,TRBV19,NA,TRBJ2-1,CASSRTLSSYNEQFF,TGTGCCAGTAGTAGAACACTGAGCTCCTACAATGAGCAGTTCTTC
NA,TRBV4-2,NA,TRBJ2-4,CASSHAVSPGTIPDLAKNIQYF,TGTGCCAGCAGCCATGCGGTGTCACCAGGAACAATACCAGATCTAGCCAAAAACATTCAGTACTTC
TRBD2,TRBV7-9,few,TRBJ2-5,CASSSLTSGGVKQYF,TGTGCCAGCAGCTCCCTAACTAGCGGGGGGGTCAAGCAGTACTTC
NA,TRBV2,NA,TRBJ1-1,CASTSKRGRGTEAFF,TGTGCCAGCACTTCAAAGAGGGGCAGGGGAACTGAAGCTTTCTTT
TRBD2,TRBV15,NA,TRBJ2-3,CATSSPPGLAGGDTQYF,TGTGCCACCAGCAGTCCCCCGGGACTAGCGGGGGGGGATACGCAGTATTTT
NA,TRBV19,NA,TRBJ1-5,CASSSPNNQPQHF,TGTGCCAGTAGTAGCCCAAACAATCAGCCCCAGCATTTT
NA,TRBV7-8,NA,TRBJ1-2,CASSYGPGSYTF,TGTGCCAGCAGCTACGGACCGGGGTCTTACACCTTC
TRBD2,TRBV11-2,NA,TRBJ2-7,CASSPMGPGGQYF,TGTGCCAGCAGCCCTATGGGGCCGGGGGGGCAGTACTTC
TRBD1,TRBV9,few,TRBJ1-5,CASSVGTGSQPQHF,TGTGCCAGCAGCGTTGGGACAGGGAGTCAGCCCCAGCATTTT
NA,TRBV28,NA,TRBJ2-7,CASSLSSGSKREQYF,TGTGCCAGCAGTTTGAGTTCCGGGTCAAAACGCGAGCAGTACTTC
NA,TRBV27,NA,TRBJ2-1,CASSLVPHNEQFF,TGTGCCAGCAGTTTGGTTCCTCACAATGAGCAGTTCTTC
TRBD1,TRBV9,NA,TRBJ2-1,CASSAPTGAYNEQFF,TGTGCCAGCAGCGCCCCCACAGGGGCCTACAATGAGCAGTTCTTC
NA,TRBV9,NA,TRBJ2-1,CASSVSKSSYNEQFF,TGTGCCAGCAGCGTCTCCAAGAGCTCCTACAATGAGCAGTTCTTC
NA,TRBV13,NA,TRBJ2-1,CASSLQRITYNEQFF,TGTGCCAGCAGCCTTCAAAGGATTACTTACAATGAGCAGTTCTTC
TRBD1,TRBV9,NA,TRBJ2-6,CASSAAGTGEDSGANVLTF,TGTGCCAGCAGCGCCGCCGGGACAGGGGAGGACTCTGGGGCCAACGTCCTGACTTTC
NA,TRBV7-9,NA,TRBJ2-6,CASSDLMETGANVLTF,TGTGCCAGCAGCGACCTAATGGAGACTGGGGCCAACGTCCTGACTTTC
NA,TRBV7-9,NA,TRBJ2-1,CASSFPVGGVVDEQFF,TGTGCCAGCAGCTTTCCGGTTGGGGGAGTAGTGGATGAGCAGTTCTTC
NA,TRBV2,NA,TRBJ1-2,CASSEVVSYGYTF,TGTGCCAGCAGTGAGGTGGTTAGCTATGGCTACACCTTC
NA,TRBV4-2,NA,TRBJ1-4,CASSHPPSGPNEKLFF,TGTGCCAGCAGCCACCCTCCTTCCGGCCCGAATGAAAAACTGTTTTTT
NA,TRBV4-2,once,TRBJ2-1,CASSLRGDKLGEQFF,TGTGCCAGCAGCCTAAGGGGGGACAAATTAGGTGAGCAGTTCTTC
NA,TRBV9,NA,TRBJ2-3,CASSVIEVLEDTQYF,TGTGCCAGCAGCGTAATAGAGGTTCTGGAGGATACGCAGTATTTT
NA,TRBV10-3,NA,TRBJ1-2,CAISESSLNYGYTF,TGTGCCATCAGTGAGTCGAGTCTTAACTATGGCTACACCTTC
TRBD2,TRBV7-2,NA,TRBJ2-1,CASSLVRGAYNEQFF,TGTGCCAGCAGCTTGGTCCGGGGGGCCTACAATGAGCAGTTCTTC
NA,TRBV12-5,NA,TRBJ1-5,CASGGGVTGTENQPQHF,TGTGCTAGTGGTGGGGGTGTAACAGGGACGGAGAATCAGCCCCAGCATTTT
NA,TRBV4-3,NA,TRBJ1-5,CASSTESNQPQHF,TGCGCCAGCAGTACAGAGTCGAATCAGCCCCAGCATTTT
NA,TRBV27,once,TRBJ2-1,CASTSTTGFNEQFF,TGTGCCAGCACCTCCACCACAGGGTTCAATGAGCAGTTCTTC
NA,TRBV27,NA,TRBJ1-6,CASSRYWVSNSPLHF,TGTGCCAGCAGTCGTTATTGGGTCTCAAATTCACCCCTCCACTTT
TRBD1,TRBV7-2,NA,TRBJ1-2,CASSPRDRGDYGYTF,TGTGCCAGCAGCCCCCGGGACAGGGGGGACTATGGCTACACCTTC
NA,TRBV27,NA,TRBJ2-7,CASTHRGAGAYEQYF,TGCGCCAGCACCCACAGGGGGGCGGGAGCTTACGAGCAGTACTTC
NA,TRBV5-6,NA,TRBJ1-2,CASRFQGVRGYTF,TGTGCCAGCAGGTTTCAGGGAGTTCGTGGCTACACCTTC
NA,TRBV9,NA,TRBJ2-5,CASSVVSGRQETQYF,TGTGCCAGCAGCGTAGTTTCAGGGCGCCAGGAGACCCAGTACTTC
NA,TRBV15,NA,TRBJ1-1,CATSSRGWNTEAFF,TGTGCCACCAGCAGCAGGGGATGGAACACTGAAGCTTTCTTT
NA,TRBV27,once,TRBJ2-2,CASSMDSRNTGELFF,TGTGCCAGCAGTATGGACAGTAGGAACACCGGGGAGCTGTTTTTT
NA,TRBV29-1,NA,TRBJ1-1,CSVLRGEGTEAFF,TGCAGCGTCCTCAGGGGTGAGGGTACTGAAGCTTTCTTT
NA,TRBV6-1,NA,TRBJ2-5,CASSEAGALAETQYF,TGTGCCAGCAGTGAAGCAGGGGCACTAGCAGAGACCCAGTACTTC
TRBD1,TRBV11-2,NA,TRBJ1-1,CASSLTGGYDRVTEAFF,TGTGCCAGCAGCTTAACAGGGGGATATGACAGGGTCACTGAAGCTTTCTTT
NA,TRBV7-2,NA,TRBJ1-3,CASSLEDSSGNTIYF,TGTGCCAGCAGCTTGGAGGACAGCTCTGGAAACACCATATATTTT
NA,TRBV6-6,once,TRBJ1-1,CASEMGLNTEAFF,TGTGCCAGCGAAATGGGCCTAAACACTGAAGCTTTCTTT
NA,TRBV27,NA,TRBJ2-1,CASSYFGGGPDEQFF,TGTGCCAGCAGTTACTTTGGAGGGGGGCCAGATGAGCAGTTCTTC
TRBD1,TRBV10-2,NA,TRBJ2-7,CASIGQESSYEQYF,TGCGCCAGCATAGGACAGGAGAGCTCCTACGAGCAGTACTTC
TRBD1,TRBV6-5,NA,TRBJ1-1,CASSYSGTGGGYEAFF,TGTGCCAGCAGTTATTCCGGGACAGGGGGCGGCTATGAAGCTTTCTTT
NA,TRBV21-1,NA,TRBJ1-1,CASSSAPGQGAGTEAFF,TGTGCCAGCAGCTCCGCCCCGGGACAGGGGGCAGGCACTGAAGCTTTCTTT
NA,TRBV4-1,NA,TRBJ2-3,CASSPQVRTDTQYF,TGCGCCAGCAGCCCGCAGGTCCGCACAGATACGCAGTATTTT
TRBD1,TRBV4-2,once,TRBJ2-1,CASSPRTGVTMGPYNEQFF,TGTGCCAGCAGCCCGAGGACAGGGGTGACAATGGGGCCGTACAATGAGCAGTTCTTC
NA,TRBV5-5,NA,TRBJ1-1,CASRPPTDTEAFF,TGTGCCAGCAGACCGCCGACGGACACTGAAGCTTTCTTT
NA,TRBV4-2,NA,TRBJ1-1,CASSQVRCVGTEAFF,TGTGCCAGCAGCCAAGTCCGCTGCGTGGGGACTGAAGCTTTCTTT
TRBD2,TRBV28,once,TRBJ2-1,CASSPLAGGPNEQFF,TGTGCCAGCAGTCCTCTAGCGGGAGGGCCCAATGAGCAGTTCTTC
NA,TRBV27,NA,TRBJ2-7,CASSLQGGEQYF,TGTGCCAGCAGTCTACAAGGGGGCGAGCAGTACTTC
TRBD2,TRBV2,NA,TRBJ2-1,CASSDGLAGVPYNEQFF,TGTGCCAGCAGTGATGGACTAGCGGGAGTCCCCTACAATGAGCAGTTCTTC
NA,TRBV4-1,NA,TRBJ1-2,CASSQVAGPSGYGYTF,TGCGCCAGCAGCCAAGTGGCAGGCCCAAGCGGGTATGGCTACACCTTC
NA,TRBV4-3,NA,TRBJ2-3,CASSQGSGSADTQYF,TGCGCCAGCAGCCAAGGGTCAGGGAGTGCAGATACGCAGTATTTT